Listed below are T cell receptor beta chains from one sample, sequenced in a study of shared clonotypes between healthy human individuals. The data were produced by immunoSEQ multiplex PCR, yet TCRdb's version contains in-frame clones alone and is incomplete. The sample carries hundreds of thousands of clones, around 77% recorded once. The specimen was PBMCs. The receptors come from a woman between 40 and 55 years old in good health. Some clones in this sample may be carry-over from other donors' samples. CDR3s include the opening cysteine and the closing phenylalanine or tryptophan. D genes are given only for firm matches. Rows give clone size only sometimes, using once, few, many, or a class for an expanded clone.

J: TRBJ1-5
size: NA
V: TRBV28
D: TRBD1
CDR3: CASSLNRGPVGQPQHF
DNA: TGTGCCAGCAGTTTAAACAGGGGACCGGTGGGTCAGCCCCAGCATTTT

J: TRBJ2-7
size: NA
V: TRBV5-1
D: TRBD2
CDR3: CASSPRAGLYEQYF
DNA: TGCGCCAGCAGTCCCAGGGCGGGACTATACGAGCAGTACTTC

J: TRBJ2-1
size: NA
V: TRBV7-6
D: TRBD2
CDR3: CASSPGGLAGEAEQFF
DNA: TGTGCCAGCAGCCCGGGAGGACTAGCGGGAGAGGCTGAGCAGTTCTTC

J: TRBJ2-2
size: NA
V: TRBV27
D: NA
CDR3: CASSPGRTGELFF
DNA: TGTGCCAGTAGCCCCGGGCGAACCGGGGAGCTGTTTTTT

J: TRBJ2-2
size: few
V: TRBV7-8
D: NA
CDR3: CASSFKGRDTGELFF
DNA: TGTGCCAGCAGCTTTAAGGGCAGGGACACCGGGGAGCTGTTTTTT

J: TRBJ2-3
size: NA
V: TRBV7-9
D: TRBD2
CDR3: CASSSGLAGVADTQYF
DNA: TGTGCCAGCAGCTCGGGACTAGCGGGGGTAGCGGATACGCAGTATTTT

J: TRBJ2-5
size: few
V: TRBV30
D: NA
CDR3: CAWSAEAWETQYF
DNA: TGTGCCTGGAGTGCTGAGGCCTGGGAGACCCAGTACTTC

J: TRBJ2-1
size: once
V: TRBV28
D: TRBD1
CDR3: CASSEGTGGYNEQFF
DNA: TGTGCCAGCAGCGAAGGGACAGGGGGTTACAATGAGCAGTTCTTC

J: TRBJ2-5
size: few
V: TRBV7-9
D: NA
CDR3: CASSWEAETQYF
DNA: TGTGCCAGCAGCTGGGAGGCAGAGACCCAGTACTTC

J: TRBJ2-1
size: NA
V: TRBV19
D: TRBD1
CDR3: CASSAMDRVGTNEQFF
DNA: TGTGCCAGTAGTGCAATGGACAGGGTAGGAACGAATGAGCAGTTCTTC

J: TRBJ2-3
size: many
V: TRBV2
D: TRBD1
CDR3: CAIVTGGSSTDTQYF
DNA: TGTGCCATCGTGACAGGGGGATCTAGCACAGATACGCAGTATTTT

J: TRBJ2-1
size: many
V: TRBV5-1
D: TRBD1
CDR3: CASSATGASYNEQFF
DNA: TGCGCCAGCAGCGCGACAGGGGCCTCCTACAATGAGCAGTTCTTC

J: TRBJ2-1
size: NA
V: TRBV11-1
D: TRBD1
CDR3: CASSHGQEWNEQFF
DNA: TGTGCCAGCAGCCATGGACAGGAGTGGAATGAGCAGTTCTTC

J: TRBJ2-2
size: NA
V: TRBV30
D: NA
CDR3: CACTRRKNTGELFF
DNA: TGTGCCTGCACCCGGCGGAAAAACACCGGGGAGCTGTTTTTT

J: TRBJ2-7
size: few
V: TRBV7-2
D: NA
CDR3: CASSLIHEQYF
DNA: TGTGCCAGCAGCTTAATACACGAGCAGTACTTC

J: TRBJ1-2
size: NA
V: TRBV19
D: NA
CDR3: CASRPQGFGYTF
DNA: TGTGCCAGTAGGCCACAGGGCTTTGGCTACACCTTC

J: TRBJ2-5
size: NA
V: TRBV5-4
D: NA
CDR3: CASSLQGIQETQYF
DNA: TGTGCCAGCAGCTTGCAGGGAATCCAAGAGACCCAGTACTTC

J: TRBJ1-1
size: few
V: TRBV6-5
D: NA
CDR3: CASSYQPGSTEAFF
DNA: TGTGCCAGCAGTTACCAGCCGGGGAGCACTGAAGCTTTCTTT

J: TRBJ2-3
size: NA
V: TRBV29-1
D: NA
CDR3: CSVGVENTDTQYF
DNA: TGCAGCGTTGGCGTGGAGAACACAGATACGCAGTATTTT

J: TRBJ1-2
size: NA
V: TRBV28
D: TRBD1
CDR3: CASRTSGTGSYGYTF
DNA: TGTGCCAGCAGAACAAGTGGGACAGGGAGCTATGGCTACACCTTC

J: TRBJ2-2
size: NA
V: TRBV29-1
D: NA
CDR3: CSVDLANTGELFF
DNA: TGCAGCGTAGACCTAGCGAACACCGGGGAGCTGTTTTTT

J: TRBJ2-3
size: NA
V: TRBV2
D: NA
CDR3: CASSEGGPLSYTDTQYF
DNA: TGTGCCAGCAGTGAAGGGGGCCCCCTATCTTACACAGATACGCAGTATTTT

J: TRBJ2-5
size: NA
V: TRBV20-1
D: TRBD1
CDR3: CSAPQGETQYF
DNA: TGCAGTGCCCCACAGGGGGAGACCCAGTACTTC

J: TRBJ1-3
size: NA
V: TRBV30
D: NA
CDR3: CAWEWGNTIYF
DNA: TGTGCCTGGGAGTGGGGAAACACCATATATTTT

J: TRBJ2-7
size: NA
V: TRBV4-3
D: NA
CDR3: CASSQGGPGHIYEQYF
DNA: TGCGCCAGCAGCCAAGGAGGACCGGGACACATTTACGAGCAGTACTTC

J: TRBJ2-7
size: NA
V: TRBV28
D: NA
CDR3: CASSLGGDGYEQYF
DNA: TGTGCCAGCAGTTTAGGCGGAGATGGATACGAGCAGTACTTC

J: TRBJ2-7
size: once
V: TRBV7-8
D: NA
CDR3: CASSLEGFSYEQYF
DNA: TGTGCCAGCAGCTTAGAGGGGTTCTCCTACGAGCAGTACTTC

J: TRBJ2-2
size: NA
V: TRBV7-7
D: TRBD2
CDR3: CASSLLSGSTGELFF
DNA: TGTGCCAGCAGCTTACTTAGCGGGAGTACCGGGGAGCTGTTTTTT

J: TRBJ2-4
size: NA
V: TRBV7-9
D: NA
CDR3: CASSLGGPGGKNIQYF
DNA: TGTGCCAGCAGCTTAGGGGGCCCAGGGGGGAAGAACATTCAGTACTTC

J: TRBJ2-5
size: once
V: TRBV27
D: TRBD2
CDR3: CASSLRGGTSGKTQYF
DNA: TGTGCCAGCAGTCTTAGGGGAGGGACTAGCGGGAAGACCCAGTACTTC

J: TRBJ2-5
size: many
V: TRBV5-1
D: TRBD1
CDR3: CASSFGTVQETQYF
DNA: TGCGCCAGCAGCTTTGGGACAGTCCAAGAGACCCAGTACTTC

J: TRBJ2-7
size: NA
V: TRBV30
D: NA
CDR3: CAWGGRYEQYF
DNA: TGTGCCTGGGGGGGCCGCTACGAGCAGTACTTC

J: TRBJ1-1
size: NA
V: TRBV18
D: NA
CDR3: CASSTRGNTEAFF
DNA: TGTGCTAGCTCCACGCGGGGGAACACTGAAGCTTTCTTT

J: TRBJ2-5
size: NA
V: TRBV28
D: NA
CDR3: CASSFSFAAAYQETQYF
DNA: TGTGCCAGCAGTTTTAGTTTTGCGGCAGCGTATCAAGAGACCCAGTACTTC

J: TRBJ2-3
size: NA
V: TRBV30
D: TRBD2
CDR3: CAWSEGAGEADTQYF
DNA: TGTGCCTGGAGTGAAGGAGCGGGAGAGGCAGATACGCAGTATTTT

J: TRBJ1-4
size: NA
V: TRBV25-1
D: NA
CDR3: CASSELGFATNEKLFF
DNA: TGTGCCAGCAGTGAATTAGGGTTTGCAACTAATGAAAAACTGTTTTTT

J: TRBJ2-6
size: few
V: TRBV7-7
D: TRBD2
CDR3: CASSVGLAGTGANVLTF
DNA: TGTGCTAGCAGCGTGGGACTAGCGGGAACTGGGGCCAACGTCCTGACTTTC

J: TRBJ2-5
size: NA
V: TRBV20-1
D: NA
CDR3: CSARLQETQYF
DNA: TGCAGTGCTCGGTTGCAAGAGACCCAGTACTTC

J: TRBJ2-1
size: once
V: TRBV5-1
D: TRBD2
CDR3: CASRRVSAGGGYNEQFF
DNA: TGCGCCAGCAGACGCGTCTCAGCGGGAGGGGGCTACAATGAGCAGTTCTTC

J: TRBJ1-2
size: NA
V: TRBV5-8
D: TRBD1
CDR3: CASSHTLRGRASHF
DNA: TGTGCCAGCAGCCATACCCTCAGGGGGCGAGCAAGTCACTTC

J: TRBJ2-5
size: NA
V: TRBV7-8
D: NA
CDR3: CASSNRRAGETQYF
DNA: TGTGCCAGCAGCAACAGGAGGGCAGGAGAGACCCAGTACTTC

J: TRBJ2-7
size: NA
V: TRBV11-2
D: TRBD2
CDR3: CASSPRTSGSSYEQYF
DNA: TGTGCCAGCAGCCCTCGGACTAGCGGCAGCTCCTACGAGCAGTACTTC

J: TRBJ2-5
size: few
V: TRBV5-1
D: NA
CDR3: CASSFQGGPWQETQYF
DNA: TGCGCCAGCAGCTTCCAAGGAGGGCCTTGGCAAGAGACCCAGTACTTC

J: TRBJ2-3
size: NA
V: TRBV10-2
D: TRBD2
CDR3: CASSPRTSGSSYGTDTQYF
DNA: TGCGCCAGCAGTCCTAGGACTAGCGGGAGCAGTTACGGTACAGATACGCAGTATTTT

J: TRBJ2-3
size: NA
V: TRBV28
D: NA
CDR3: CASSLQIDTQYF
DNA: TGTGCCAGCAGCCTGCAGATAGATACGCAGTATTTT

J: TRBJ1-5
size: few
V: TRBV10-3
D: NA
CDR3: CAIRERADQPQHF
DNA: TGTGCCATCAGGGAGCGCGCGGATCAGCCCCAGCATTTT

J: TRBJ1-5
size: NA
V: TRBV11-1
D: TRBD1
CDR3: CASSFPTLGQGSNQPQHF
DNA: TGTGCCAGCAGCTTTCCCACCCTAGGACAGGGGAGCAATCAGCCCCAGCATTTT

J: TRBJ2-7
size: NA
V: TRBV5-1
D: TRBD1
CDR3: CASSQTGTGEYEQYF
DNA: TGCGCCAGCAGCCAGACCGGGACAGGGGAATACGAGCAGTACTTC